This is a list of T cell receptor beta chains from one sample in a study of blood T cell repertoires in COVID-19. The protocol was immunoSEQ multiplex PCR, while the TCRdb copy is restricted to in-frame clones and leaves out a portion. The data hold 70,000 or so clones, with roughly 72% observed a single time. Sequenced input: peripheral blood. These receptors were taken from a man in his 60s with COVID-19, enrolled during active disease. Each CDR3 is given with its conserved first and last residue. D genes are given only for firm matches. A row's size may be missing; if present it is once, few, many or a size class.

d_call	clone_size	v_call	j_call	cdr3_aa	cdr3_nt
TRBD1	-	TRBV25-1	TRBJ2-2	CASRGQGTGELFF	TGTGCCAGCAGGGGACAGGGCACCGGGGAGCTGTTTTTT
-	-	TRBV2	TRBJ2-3	CATREGVPDTQYF	TGTGCCACCAGAGAGGGGGTCCCAGATACGCAGTATTTT
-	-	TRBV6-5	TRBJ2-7	CASSYSPNSYEQYF	TGTGCCAGCAGTTACTCCCCAAACTCCTACGAGCAGTACTTC
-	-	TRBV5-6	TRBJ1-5	CASSLGPDQPQHF	TGTGCCAGCAGCTTGGGGCCTGATCAGCCCCAGCATTTT
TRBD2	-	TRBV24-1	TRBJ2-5	CATSDPGREKETQYF	TGTGCCACCAGTGATCCCGGGAGGGAGAAAGAGACCCAGTACTTC
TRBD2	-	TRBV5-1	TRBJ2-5	CASSPGLAGQETQYF	TGCGCCAGCAGCCCTGGACTAGCGGGGCAAGAGACCCAGTACTTC
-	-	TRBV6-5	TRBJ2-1	CASMVTFFEQFF	TGTGCCAGCATGGTGACATTTTTTGAGCAGTTCTTC
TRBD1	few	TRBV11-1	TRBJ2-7	CASSPTGADIYEQYF	TGTGCCAGCAGCCCTACAGGGGCCGACATCTACGAGCAGTACTTC
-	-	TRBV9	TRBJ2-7	CASSVGGTAASYEQYF	TGTGCCAGCAGCGTAGGCGGGACAGCCGCCTCCTACGAGCAGTACTTC
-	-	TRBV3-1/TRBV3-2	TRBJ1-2	CASSQNPGDYGYTF	TGTGCCAGCAGCCAAAACCCAGGGGATTATGGCTACACCTTC
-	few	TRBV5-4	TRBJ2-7	CASSARQDSYEQYF	TGTGCCAGCAGCGCCCGACAGGATTCCTACGAGCAGTACTTC
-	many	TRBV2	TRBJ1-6	CASSELSHSPLHF	TGTGCCAGCAGTGAACTGAGCCATTCACCCCTCCACTTT
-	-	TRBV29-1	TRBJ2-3	CSANHLLRSRLGVDTQYF	TGCAGCGCCAATCACCTATTGCGGTCCCGCTTAGGGGTAGATACGCAGTATTTT
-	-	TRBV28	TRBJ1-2	CASSLLYGYTF	TGTGCCAGCAGTCTACTCTATGGCTACACCTTC
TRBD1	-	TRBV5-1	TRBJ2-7	CASSFNRGQNSYEQYF	TGCGCCAGCAGCTTTAACAGGGGCCAAAATTCCTACGAGCAGTACTTC
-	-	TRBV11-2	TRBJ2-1	CASSLGAGEQFF	TGTGCCAGCAGCTTAGGGGCGGGGGAGCAGTTCTTC
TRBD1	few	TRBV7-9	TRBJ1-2	CASSSDRVGGYTF	TGTGCCAGCAGCTCCGACAGGGTGGGAGGCTACACCTTC